One sample yielded the 20 T cell receptor beta chains listed below, sequenced in a study of technical replicates of blood from a few donors. Assay: immunoSEQ multiplex PCR; the TCRdb copy retains only in-frame clones and omits some. The data hold about 60,000 clones, with approximately 86% observed a single time. Sequences were obtained from PBMCs. The receptors stem from a human donor in good health. Some clones in this sample may be carry-over from other donors' samples.

The chain couples TRBV14 to TRBJ2-1; 7 bases fit TRBD2. Trimming took 4 bases from V and 7 from J; bases not matched to a gene: 10. Germline CDR1 is SGHDN and CDR2 is FVKESK. CDR3 length: 15 residues. The CDR3 nucleotides are TGTGCCAGCAGCCCCCTTGGCGGGAGAAGGAATGAGCAGTTCTTC. Translating gives CASSPLGGRRNEQFF.

This clone came up a few times. V and J are TRBV27 and TRBJ2-7; 7 nucleotides match TRBD1. The V and J ends lost 6 bases and 4 bases, in that order; junction bases with no gene match: 9. The CDR3 sequence is 14 residues long. Germline CDR1 MNHEY, CDR2 SMNVEV (reference sequence). CDR3 bases: TGTGCCAGCAGCCCCGGGACAGAGTTTTACGAGCAGTACTTC. It codes for CASSPGTEFYEQYF.

V is TRBV2 and J is TRBJ1-5, with 10 nucleotides matching TRBD1. Germline CDR1 and CDR2: SNHLY and FYNNEI. After removal of 8 bases from V and 5 bases from J, the junction contained 6 bases not matched to a gene. This CDR3 has 14 amino acids. The chain's CDR3 is CASAGGQGYQPQHF. The CDR3 DNA reads as TGTGCCAGCGCCGGGGGACAGGGGTATCAGCCCCAGCATTTT.

The chain couples TRBV5-1 to TRBJ2-1, with 8 bases fitting TRBD1. The CDR3 extends over 15 amino acids. CDR1 is SGHRS, CDR2 YFSETQ, per germline. The J segment lost 5 bases and the V segment lost 4 bases, leaving 8 bases of the junction unmatched. The CDR3: CASSHGQGDHNEQFF. CDR3 DNA: TGCGCCAGCAGCCACGGACAGGGTGACCACAATGAGCAGTTCTTC.

The J gene is TRBJ2-7, the V gene TRBV11-3; TRBD2 matches 11 bases. This CDR3 has 16 amino acids. Unmatched junction bases numbered 6, after V lost 0 bases and J lost 5 bases. CDR1 and CDR2 from the germline V gene are SGHNT and YENEEA. CDR3 sequence: CASSLEASGRSHEQYF. The CDR3, as DNA: TGTGCCAGCAGCTTAGAAGCTAGCGGGAGGAGCCACGAGCAGTACTTC.

J is TRBJ2-1 and V is TRBV7-3; 7 positions match TRBD2. Per germline, CDR1 SGHTA and CDR2 FQGTGA. The CDR3 extends over 19 amino acids. V gave up 1 base and J gave up 8 bases; unmatched junction bases: 20. The CDR3 coding sequence is TGTGCCAGCAGCTTAATGGGCAAAAGATTATCCGGGGGGTTTGATGAGCAGTTCTTC. Its protein product is CASSLMGKRLSGGFDEQFF.

With regard to this clone: One junction end does not reproduce the germline sequence, and a read error may be involved. V is TRBV18 and J is TRBJ2-7; the D is unclear. Germline V CDR1 and CDR2: KGHSH, LQKENI. The CDR3 totals 14 residues. The CDR3 here is CASSPQLGSYEQYF. DNA of the CDR3: TGTGCCAGCTCCCCACAGCTTGGCTCCTACGAGCAGTACTTC.

This chain uses TRBV9 with TRBJ2-1, with TRBD2 matching over 13 bases. CDR1 and CDR2 from the germline V gene are SGDLS and YYNGEE. The V gene end was trimmed by 4 bases and the J gene end by 8 bases; junction bases not matched to a gene: 9. The CDR3 is 16 residues long. The CDR3: CASSSPGLAGTDEQFF. The DNA for the CDR3 is TGTGCCAGCAGCTCGCCGGGACTAGCGGGAACGGATGAGCAGTTCTTC.

Notes on this clone: A junction end diverges from the germline sequence, so it may reflect a read error. The gene calls are TRBV7-3 and TRBJ2-3; 11 bases align to TRBD2. Germline-derived CDR1 and CDR2 are SGHTA and FQGTGA. There are 16 residues in the CDR3. CDR3 in amino acids: CASSLTSGSPTDTQYF. CDR3 in DNA: TGTGCCAGCAGCCTAACTAGCGGGAGTCCCACAGATACGCAGTATTTT.

The chain recombines TRBV7-3 with TRBJ2-2; TRBD2 matches at 9 bases. The CDR3 has 15 residues. Germline V gene data show CDR1 as SGHTA and CDR2 as FQGTGA. V gave up 2 bases and J gave up 3 bases; unmatched junction bases: 1. The CDR3 protein is CASSLGGRDTGELFF. The CDR3 DNA reads TGTGCCAGCAGCTTAGGCGGGAGGGACACCGGGGAGCTGTTTTTT.

The chain employs TRBV7-2 and TRBJ2-7; 7 bases are a match to TRBD2. V lost 1 base and J lost 3; bases outside the gene matches: 6. The CDR3 has 15 residues. CDR1 and CDR2 from the germline V gene are SGHTA and FQGNSA. For the CDR3, the DNA is TGTGCCAGCAGCTTAGGGGCTAGCGGCCTCTACGAGCAGTACTTC. The encoded protein is CASSLGASGLYEQYF.

V gene TRBV6-6 combines with J gene TRBJ2-1; 8 bases agree with TRBD2. The CDR3 sequence is 16 residues long. The J segment lost 4 bases and the V segment lost 6 bases, leaving 11 bases of the junction unmatched. The germline V gene encodes CDR1 MNHNY and CDR2 SVGAGI (reference sequence). CDR3 loop: CASSRLANGVYNEQFF. CDR3 DNA sequence: TGTGCCAGCAGCCGACTAGCGAATGGGGTATACAATGAGCAGTTCTTC.

The rearrangement joins TRBV5-1 to TRBJ2-3, with D perhaps TRBD2 (5 bases). Germline CDR1 is SGHRS and CDR2 is YFSETQ. Trimming removed 0 bases from V and 3 bases from J, with 11 bases in between. The CDR3 is 15 amino acids. CDR3 loop: CASSLDPGKTDTQYF. CDR3 DNA sequence: TGCGCCAGCAGCTTGGATCCGGGGAAGACAGATACGCAGTATTTT.

This chain connects TRBV19 to TRBJ2-4, with TRBD2 matching over 11 bases. CDR3 length: 15 amino acids. Germline values: CDR1 LNHDA, CDR2 SQIVND (reference sequence). Trimming removed 6 bases from V and 8 bases from J; junction bases left unmatched: 9. The CDR3 DNA reads TGTGCCAGTAGAGGGCTAGCGGGGGGTCGGGACATTCAGTACTTC. It yields the protein CASRGLAGGRDIQYF.

This clone came up a few times. The V call is TRBV5-6, the J call TRBJ1-6; no clear D. Looked up from germline, CDR1 is SGHDT and CDR2 is YYEEEE. The CDR3 is made up of 17 amino acids. V lost 0 bases, J lost 0 bases, and 10 bases lay in between. In nucleotides, the CDR3 is TGTGCCAGCAGCTTGGACAGCCTGAGCTCCTATAATTCACCCCTCCACTTT. Translation gives CASSLDSLSSYNSPLHF.

This chain connects TRBV11-2 to TRBJ2-5; the match to TRBD1 covers 9 bases. The trim removed 5 bases at V and 5 bases at J, leaving 3 bases unmatched. Per the germline V gene, CDR1 is SGHAT and CDR2 is FQNNGV. The CDR3 contains 13 residues. The DNA for the CDR3 is TGTGCCAGCAGCCCCGGACAGGGGGAGACCCAGTACTTC. Translated, it gives CASSPGQGETQYF.

V gene TRBV10-3 combines with J gene TRBJ1-5; TRBD1 matches 8 bases. The J segment lost 3 bases and the V segment lost 5 bases, leaving 6 bases of the junction unmatched. The CDR3 is 15 amino acids. Germline CDR1 and CDR2: ENHRY and SYGVKD. CDR3 in DNA: TGTGCCATCAGTAGGACAGGGACTATCAATCAGCCCCAGCATTTT. Translation: CAISRTGTINQPQHF.

The rearrangement uses TRBV6-1 and TRBJ2-7, with TRBD2 matching over 8 bases. The trim removed 2 bases at V and 3 bases at J, leaving 6 bases unmatched. This CDR3 is 15 amino acids long. CDR1 and CDR2 from the germline V gene are MNHNS and SASEGT. The DNA for the CDR3 is TGTGCCAGCAGTGAAACCTTAGCGGGGCACTACGAGCAGTACTTC. It yields the protein CASSETLAGHYEQYF.

The chain recombines TRBV27 with TRBJ1-1; perhaps TRBD1 as D (6 bases). V was clipped by 11 bases and J by 1 base, with 14 bases between them. Germline V lookup: CDR1 MNHEY, CDR2 SMNVEV (reference sequence). This CDR3 is built from 13 residues. The CDR3 region has the DNA TGTGCCGGATACATACAGGGGAACACTGAAGCTTTCTTT. Its translation: CAGYIQGNTEAFF.

The J gene is TRBJ2-1, the V gene TRBV5-1, with D possibly being TRBD1 (5 bases). The V end lost 2 bases, the J end lost 0 bases, and 12 bases lay between the germline ends. CDR1 and CDR2 (germline): SGHRS, YFSETQ. CDR3 length equals 16 residues. As DNA, the CDR3 is TGCGCCAGCAGCTTCGCAGGGCAGGTCTCCTACAATGAGCAGTTCTTC. Translating gives CASSFAGQVSYNEQFF.